One sample yielded the 26 T cell receptor beta chains listed below, sequenced in a study of CD8 T cells in Susac syndrome. With random hexamers, reverse transcription was performed on about 0.45 to 1 ug of RNA. TCRdb used MiXCR to reprocess the immunoSEQ multiplex PCR reads, holding one entry per CDR3 protein. Among 100,000 to 150,000 distinct CDR3 sequences listed, over 85% were seen once. Sequenced sample: CD8+ T cells from PBMCs. The receptors stem from a human donor with multiple sclerosis.

The chain uses TRBV7-9 and TRBJ2-3; D uncertain. V shed 8 bases and J shed 7 bases, with 16 bases lying between them. The CDR3 runs to 13 residues. Germline lookup yields CDR1 SEHNR and CDR2 FQNEAQ (reference sequence). The CDR3 loop reads CASLAARNHTQYF. The CDR3 DNA reads as TGTGCCAGCTTGGCGGCTAGGAACCATACGCAGTATTTT. The whole variable domain, filled in from reference TRBV7-9 and TRBJ2-3, reads DTGVSQNPRHKITKRGQNVTFRCDPISEHNRLYWYRQTLGQGPEFLTYFQNEAQLEKSRLLSDRFSAERPKGSFSTLEIQRTEQGDSAMYLCASLAARNHTQYFGPGTRLTVL.

V and J are TRBV5-1 and TRBJ2-5; the D call may be TRBD1 or TRBD2 (5 bases each). With 1 base removed from V and 1 base from J, the gap between germline ends came to 8 bases. Germline CDR1 is SGHRS and CDR2 is YFSETQ. This CDR3 contains 14 residues. CDR3 nucleotide sequence: TGCGCCAGCAGCTTGAAAGGGACCCAAGAGACCCAGTACTTC. Translation gives CASSLKGTQETQYF.

The chain couples TRBV10-1 to TRBJ1-2; TRBD1 aligns across 10 bases. Germline loops: CDR1 WNHNN, CDR2 SYGVQD (reference sequence). Trimming cost V 2 bases and J 4 bases; bases outside gene matches: 7. This CDR3 comprises 16 residues. CDR3 amino acids: CASSEARTGGIYGYTF. The CDR3 region has the DNA TGCGCCAGCAGTGAGGCCAGGACAGGGGGTATCTATGGCTACACCTTC.

This rearrangement joins TRBV27 to TRBJ1-6; D is perhaps TRBD1 (5 bases). CDR1 is MNHEY, CDR2 SMNVEV, per germline (reference sequence). V was shortened by 0 bases and J by 7 bases, with 10 bases between the two germline ends. The CDR3 loop spans 15 amino acids. The CDR3 loop is CASSLSTGGNSPLHF. Here the CDR3 DNA reads TGTGCCAGCAGTTTATCAACGGGGGGAAATTCACCCCTCCACTTT.

The chain uses TRBV10-3 and TRBJ2-4; 9 bases line up with TRBD1. Germline CDR1 and CDR2: ENHRY and SYGVKD. V was pared by 10 bases and J by 2 bases, with 9 bases of the junction left unmatched. This CDR3 region has 15 residues. The CDR3: CATVTGGFSKNIQYF. CDR3 DNA sequence: TGTGCCACCGTCACAGGGGGCTTTTCCAAAAACATTCAGTACTTC.

This chain joins TRBV7-9 and TRBJ2-2; D gene unclear. V lost 6 bases and J 0 bases, leaving 23 bases between the germline ends. The CDR3 is 19 amino acids. Per germline, CDR1 SEHNR and CDR2 FQNEAQ (reference sequence). The CDR3 here is CASSSLGFSRSSNTGELFF. CDR3 sequence (DNA): TGTGCCAGCAGTAGCCTGGGATTTTCTCGCTCCTCGAACACCGGGGAGCTGTTTTTT.

The V gene is TRBV7-9, the J gene TRBJ1-1, with 7 positions matching TRBD1. Germline V gives CDR1 SEHNR, CDR2 FQNEAQ (reference sequence). V gave up 5 bases and J gave up 1 base; unmatched junction bases: 7. The CDR3 length is 15 residues. CDR3 DNA sequence: TGTGCCAGCAGCCCTCGAGAGGGGGCGAACACTGAAGCTTTCTTT. This sequence encodes CASSPREGANTEAFF.

This clonotype was counted once. The V and J genes are TRBV7-9 and TRBJ1-2; tentatively, D is TRBD1 (5 bases). Trimming pared 5 bases from V and 8 bases from J, leaving 21 bases between. Looked up from germline, CDR1 is SEHNR and CDR2 is FQNEAQ (reference sequence). This CDR3 comprises 15 residues. The CDR3 region is CASSHGERDGSGYTF. The CDR3 nucleotides are TGTGCCAGCAGCCACGGGGAACGGGACGGGAGCGGCTACACCTTC.

CDR3 sequence: CSVWTGVYGYTF. Written as DNA, the CDR3 is TGCAGCGTCTGGACAGGCGTCTATGGCTACACCTTC. The V and J genes are TRBV29-1 and TRBJ1-2; 7 positions agree with TRBD1. Germline CDR1 reads SQVTM; CDR2 reads ANQGSEA. V lost 6 bases, J lost 4 bases, and 5 bases stayed unmatched. This CDR3 contains 12 residues.

A few counts support this clonotype. The chain combines TRBV11-2 with TRBJ2-7, with a weak D call TRBD1 (5 bases). CDR1 is SGHAT, CDR2 FQNNGV, per germline. The V end lost 5 bases, the J end lost 2 bases, and 10 bases lay between the germline ends. The CDR3 sequence is 13 residues long. CDR3 in DNA: TGTGCCAGCAGCCAGGGTGGCACCTACGAGCAGTACTTC. Amino acid sequence: CASSQGGTYEQYF.

V usage is TRBV9 and J usage is TRBJ2-5; the D call may be TRBD1 or TRBD2 (5 bases each). This CDR3 is 14 amino acids long. V gave up 0 bases and J gave up 6 bases, with 12 bases separating them. Per germline, CDR1 SGDLS and CDR2 YYNGEE. The CDR3 spells CASSVGITGQTQYF. DNA for the CDR3: TGTGCCAGCAGCGTAGGTATAACGGGGCAGACCCAGTACTTC.

The rearrangement joins TRBV10-3 to TRBJ2-7, with D possibly being TRBD1 (5 bases). Looked up from germline, CDR1 is ENHRY and CDR2 is SYGVKD. CDR3 length equals 15 residues. V was cut by 7 bases and J by 0 bases, with 16 bases left in between. The CDR3, as DNA: TGTGCCATCAACTCCCCGAAGGGGAACTCCTACGAGCAGTACTTC. It translates to CAINSPKGNSYEQYF.

This clonotype was counted a few times. The J gene is TRBJ2-7, the V gene TRBV4-1, with TRBD1 matching 10 bases. CDR1 MGHRA and CDR2 YSYEKL come from the germline V gene. J was trimmed by 3 bases and V by 1 base; bases with no gene match: 3. There are 15 residues in the CDR3. The CDR3 spells CASSQGQGAGYEQYF. The CDR3 coding sequence is TGCGCCAGCAGCCAAGGACAGGGGGCCGGCTACGAGCAGTACTTC.

This clonotype was seen a few times. This rearrangement joins TRBV12-3 or TRBV12-4 to TRBJ1-5, with unresolved D. There are 12 residues in the CDR3. V was clipped by 6 bases and J by 5 bases, with 8 bases between them. The CDR3 loop reads CASSPRYQPQHF. The CDR3 DNA reads TGTGCCAGCAGCCCAAGATATCAGCCCCAGCATTTT.

As DNA, the CDR3 is TGCGCCAGCAGCCAAGAAGCCTATACCTTTAGCAATCAGCCCCAGCATTTT. This translates into CASSQEAYTFSNQPQHF. The J gene is TRBJ1-5, the V gene TRBV4-1; D not certain. The CDR3 runs 17 residues. Trimming took off 0 bases at V and 0 bases at J, with 12 bases between the two ends. From germline, CDR1 is MGHRA and CDR2 YSYEKL.

The rearrangement links TRBV7-3 to TRBJ2-1, with D tentatively TRBD1 (6 bases). V lost 1 base and J lost 2, with 9 bases in between. The CDR3 contains 15 residues. Germline V lookup: CDR1 SGHTA, CDR2 FQGTGA. The CDR3 DNA sequence: TGTGCCAGCAGCTTAATAGGGGGAGCCTACAATGAGCAGTTCTTC. It yields the protein CASSLIGGAYNEQFF.

The gene calls are TRBV25-1 and TRBJ2-7, with a possible D match to TRBD1 (6 bases). The germline CDR1 and CDR2 sequences are MGHDK and SYGVNS. V lost 5 bases to trimming and J lost 4 bases, with 18 bases between them. This CDR3 is 15 amino acids long. The CDR3 DNA follows: TGTGCCAGCAGTACCTTGACACACCAGGGGTACGAGCAGTACGTC. Translation gives CASSTLTHQGYEQYV.

The genes are TRBV2 and TRBJ1-1, with no clear D. Trimming removed 8 bases at V and 10 bases at J, with 29 bases between. The CDR3 is 16 residues long. Looked up from germline, CDR1 is SNHLY and CDR2 is FYNNEI. CDR3: CASQEGRTGLLAVAFF. CDR3 bases: TGTGCCAGCCAAGAAGGGAGGACTGGTCTTCTTGCGGTAGCTTTCTTT.

The CDR3 loop reads CASSFDTYNEQFF. The CDR3, as DNA: TGTGCCAGCAGTTTCGACACCTACAATGAGCAGTTCTTC. V is TRBV6-2 or TRBV6-3 and J is TRBJ2-1; no reliable D call. CDR3 length equals 13 residues. The germline V and J ends were trimmed by 4 bases and 2 bases, with 6 bases remaining between them. Germline V gene sequence: CDR1 MNHEY, CDR2 SVGEGT.

V and J are TRBV7-8 and TRBJ2-1; 7 positions agree with TRBD1. Germline V gene data show CDR1 as SGHVS and CDR2 as FQNEAQ. The CDR3 is 14 residues long. V was clipped by 5 bases and J by 8 bases; unmatched bases: 9. For the CDR3, the DNA is TGTGCCAGCAGCCCGGGCCGGACAGGCCATGAGCAGTTCTTC. Translated: CASSPGRTGHEQFF.

The chain recombines TRBV7-9 with TRBJ1-4; no reliable D call. The length of the CDR3 is 14 residues. Trimming took off 3 bases at V and 7 bases at J, with 12 bases between the two ends. Looked up from germline, CDR1 is SEHNR and CDR2 is FQNEAQ (reference sequence). The CDR3 region has the DNA TGTGCCAGCAGCTTCCCCGGGTTTCCTGAAAAACTGTTTTTT. Translated: CASSFPGFPEKLFF.

The chain carries TRBV7-9 and TRBJ1-4; D not certain. The CDR3 runs to 16 residues. CDR1 is SEHNR and CDR2 is FQNEAQ in the germline V gene (reference sequence). V was trimmed by 6 bases and J by 7 bases, leaving 21 bases between them. The chain's CDR3 is CASSFRQASGFEKLFF. The CDR3 DNA is TGTGCCAGCAGTTTCAGACAAGCAAGTGGTTTTGAAAAACTGTTTTTT.

The chain employs TRBV10-3 and TRBJ2-4; D gene uncertain. This CDR3 has 15 amino acids. In germline, CDR1 is ENHRY, CDR2 SYGVKD. Deletions cut 0 bases from V and 0 bases from J, with 6 bases between. DNA for the CDR3: TGTGCCATCAGTGAGTCGGGGATAGCCAAAAACATTCAGTACTTC. Translation gives CAISESGIAKNIQYF.

This sequence joins TRBV12-5 and TRBJ1-4; no firm D call. The V gene lost 3 bases and the J gene lost 4 bases, with 15 bases spanning the gap. CDR1 and CDR2 from the germline V gene are LGHNT and FRNRAP. The CDR3 loop spans 16 amino acids. As DNA, the CDR3 is TGTGCTAGTGGTTTCGCGGGCGCCGCGTTTAATGAAAAACTGTTTTTT. Its translation is CASGFAGAAFNEKLFF.

This chain links TRBV24-1 with TRBJ2-2; TRBD1 might be the D (5 bases). Germline V gene data show CDR1 as KGHDR and CDR2 as SFDVKD. Trimming took 0 bases from V and 7 from J, leaving 14 bases between them. The CDR3 is 16 residues long. Written as DNA, the CDR3 is TGTGCCACCAGTGATTTGAGGACCGATCAGGGCGGGGAGCTGTTTTTT. This sequence encodes CATSDLRTDQGGELFF.

The genes are TRBV6-1 and TRBJ2-3; TRBD2 aligns across 7 bases. The CDR3 runs to 15 residues. With V trimmed by 5 bases and J by 2 bases, 7 bases remained unmatched. Germline V CDR1 and CDR2: MNHNS, SASEGT. The CDR3 DNA sequence: TGTGCCAGCAGTCCACCAGCGGGAATCACAGATACGCAGTATTTT. Residues: CASSPPAGITDTQYF.